The T cell receptor beta chain described here comes from a study of Graves' ophthalmopathy and Graves' hyperthyroidism. The PBMC fraction was derived from over 9 ml of fresh peripheral blood. RNA transcripts served as template for amplifying TCR beta CDR3 sequences. First-round RT-PCR with HTBI primers preceded a second-round multiplex PCR. Each CDR3 protein is one row after TCRdb ran MiXCR on the multiplex PCR reads. Among around 40,000 distinct CDR3 sequences listed, roughly half were seen once. By share, this clonotype ranks as medium-sized. The source is an adult man with Graves' ophthalmopathy. Sample: peripheral blood.

The CDR3 DNA reads as TGTGCCATAATCTCCGACCGCAGGGAAATGGGTGAAGCTTTCTTT. This codes for CAIISDRREMGEAFF. The rearrangement links TRBV19 to TRBJ1-1; TRBD1 is a possible D gene (5 bases). The CDR3 sequence is 15 residues long. V lost 10 bases to trimming and J lost 7 bases, with 25 bases between them. CDR1 LNHDA and CDR2 SQIVND come from the germline V gene (reference sequence).